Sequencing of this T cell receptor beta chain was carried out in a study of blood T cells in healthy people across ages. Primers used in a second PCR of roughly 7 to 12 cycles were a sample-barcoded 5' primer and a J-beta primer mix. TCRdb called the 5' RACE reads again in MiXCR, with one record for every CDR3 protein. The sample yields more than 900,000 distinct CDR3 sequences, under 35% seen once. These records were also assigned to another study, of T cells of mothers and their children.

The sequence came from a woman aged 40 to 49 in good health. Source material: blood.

Here the CDR3 DNA reads TGCAGTGTCCATAGCGGGGTAGCCTACAATGAGCAGTTCTTC. Translation: CSVHSGVAYNEQFF. The chain joins TRBV20-1 to TRBJ2-1; 8 nucleotides agree with TRBD2. This CDR3 has 14 residues. V shed 7 bases and J 2 bases; nucleotides not matched to a gene: 7. Per germline, CDR1 DFQATT and CDR2 SNEGSKA (reference sequence).